The 23 T cell receptor beta chains presented below share a single source sample, sequenced in a study of blood T cell repertoires in COVID-19. TCRdb's table, derived via immunoSEQ multiplex PCR, lists solely in-frame clones and lacks some. The table lists 170,000 or so clones, about 87% of them singletons, with 2.7% in the top ten. The sample comprised peripheral blood. The source of these receptors is a man aged 40-50 years with active or convalescent COVID-19.

This clone was detected only once. This rearrangement joins TRBV9 to TRBJ2-5; the D gene is possibly TRBD2 (6 bases). Trimming shortened V by 4 bases and J by 5 bases, and 18 bases separated the two germline ends. There are 15 residues in the CDR3. The V gene's germline CDR1 is SGDLS and CDR2 YYNGEE. CDR3 DNA sequence: TGTGCCAGCAGCCCCCGTGGAGGGCTCGGGGAGACCCAGTACTTC. It translates to CASSPRGGLGETQYF.

This chain uses TRBV7-8 with TRBJ2-1; no reliable D call. Trimming pared 3 bases from V and 0 bases from J, leaving 6 bases between. This CDR3 comprises 14 residues. CDR1 is SGHVS and CDR2 is FQNEAQ in the germline V gene. The CDR3 bases are TGTGCCAGCAGCTTCCGGAGCTCCTACAATGAGCAGTTCTTC. The encoded protein is CASSFRSSYNEQFF.

For the CDR3, the DNA is TGTGCCAGCAGCTTGGCGGACTATAGGAATTCACCCCTCCACTTT. Its protein product is CASSLADYRNSPLHF. The J gene is TRBJ1-6, the V gene TRBV5-5; D is uncertain. V gave up 0 bases and J gave up 7 bases, with 11 bases separating them. This CDR3 spans 15 amino acids. Germline V CDR1 and CDR2: SGHKS, YYEKEE (reference sequence).

The chain employs TRBV2 and TRBJ1-5, with D unclear. From germline, CDR1 is SNHLY and CDR2 FYNNEI. The CDR3 extends over 15 amino acids. V lost 5 bases to trimming and J lost 2 bases, with 13 bases between them. In DNA form, the CDR3 reads TGTGCCAGCAGTTGGGCAGGAGGAGGCAATCAGCCCCAGCATTTT. It codes for CASSWAGGGNQPQHF.

V and J are TRBV10-3 and TRBJ1-1, with 10 nucleotides matching TRBD1. Germline CDR1 reads ENHRY; CDR2 reads SYGVKD. V shed 3 bases, J shed 6 bases, and the junction held 4 bases outside the gene matches. The CDR3 is 14 residues long. CDR3 in amino acids: CAISEMTGGAEAFF. In nucleotides, the CDR3 is TGTGCCATCAGTGAAATGACAGGGGGCGCTGAAGCTTTCTTT.

CDR3 sequence: CASSPFRQGPVYGYTF. For the CDR3, the DNA is TGTGCCAGCAGTCCATTTAGACAGGGCCCCGTCTATGGCTACACCTTC. The chain is built from TRBV28 and TRBJ1-2; 7 bases are shared with TRBD1. V gave up 5 bases and J gave up 4 bases; unmatched junction bases: 13. The germline V gene has CDR1 MDHEN and CDR2 SYDVKM. This CDR3 comprises 16 residues.

V is TRBV28 and J is TRBJ1-6; the match to TRBD1 covers 7 bases. Germline CDR1 and CDR2: MDHEN and SYDVKM. V was pared by 4 bases and J by 4 bases, with 4 bases of the junction left unmatched. The CDR3 loop spans 15 amino acids. As DNA, the CDR3 is TGTGCCAGCAGTTCAGGACAGGAATATAATTCACCCCTCCACTTT. Translation gives CASSSGQEYNSPLHF.

V usage is TRBV4-1 and J usage is TRBJ1-1; D gene ambiguous. The CDR3 is made up of 14 amino acids. V shed 2 bases and J shed 4 bases, with 11 bases lying between them. The germline V gene has CDR1 MGHRA and CDR2 YSYEKL. In DNA, the CDR3 is TGCGCCAGCAGCCAACGGGGTGGTGGCACTGAAGCTTTCTTT. Encoded protein: CASSQRGGGTEAFF.

V usage is TRBV6-6 and J usage is TRBJ2-3; possible D gene TRBD1, 6 bases. Trimming removed 6 bases from V and 2 bases from J, with 18 bases in between. CDR1 MNHNY and CDR2 SVGAGI come from the germline V gene (reference sequence). CDR3 length equals 16 residues. The CDR3 protein is CASRDRRGLDTDTQYF. The CDR3 nucleotides read TGTGCCAGCAGGGACCGCAGGGGTTTAGACACAGATACGCAGTATTTT.

V and J are TRBV7-9 and TRBJ2-7; 8 positions agree with TRBD1. This CDR3 comprises 14 residues. In germline, CDR1 is SEHNR, CDR2 FQNEAQ (reference sequence). The trim removed 5 bases at V and 3 bases at J, leaving 6 bases unmatched. This chain's CDR3 is CASSKQGAVYEQYF. The CDR3 DNA sequence: TGTGCCAGCAGCAAGCAGGGGGCGGTCTACGAGCAGTACTTC.

The chain combines TRBV27 with TRBJ2-7; D might be TRBD2 (6 bases). Per the germline V gene, CDR1 is MNHEY and CDR2 is SMNVEV (reference sequence). The germline V and J ends were trimmed by 6 bases and 4 bases, with 19 bases remaining between them. The length of the CDR3 is 15 residues. The CDR3 bases are TGTGCCAGCAGGAGATTCGGGGGTGGGGAATACGAGCAGTACTTC. It codes for CASRRFGGGEYEQYF.

The chain is built from TRBV19 and TRBJ1-2, with 7 bases fitting TRBD1. With 0 bases clipped from V and 4 bases from J, the junction kept 2 bases outside the gene matches. The CDR3 has 14 residues. In germline, CDR1 is LNHDA, CDR2 SQIVND (reference sequence). Here the CDR3 DNA reads TGTGCCAGTAGTATAGAGACAGGGACCTATGGCTACACCTTC. Translating gives CASSIETGTYGYTF.

This rearrangement joins TRBV7-2 to TRBJ2-3; 7 bases line up with TRBD2. This CDR3 region has 15 residues. The germline gives CDR1 SGHTA, CDR2 FQGNSA. Losses at the gene ends were 7 bases for V and 6 bases for J; bases not matched to a gene: 13. The CDR3: CASTLGASGGDTQYF. The CDR3 region has the DNA TGTGCCAGCACCTTGGGCGCTAGCGGTGGCGATACGCAGTATTTT. Using reference TRBV7-2 and TRBJ2-3 for the parts outside the CDR3, the full variable domain is GAGVSQSPSNKVTEKGKDVELRCDPISGHTALYWYRQSLGQGLEFLIYFQGNSAPDKSGLPSDRFSAERTGGSVSTLTIQRTQQEDSAVYLCASTLGASGGDTQYFGPGTRLTVL.

The chain joins TRBV19 to TRBJ1-2; D unclear. V shed 0 bases and J shed 6 bases, with 14 bases lying between them. Germline V gene lookup returns CDR1 LNHDA and CDR2 SQIVND (reference sequence). CDR3 length: 15 residues. In nucleotides, the CDR3 is TGTGCCAGTAGTATAGATCTGGCGGTATTCAATGGCTACACCTTC. It yields the protein CASSIDLAVFNGYTF.

This clone was observed once. In the same sample, other DNA sequences code for this CDR3. V and J are TRBV11-2 and TRBJ1-1; D unresolved. V was trimmed by 2 bases and J by 2 bases, leaving 3 bases between them. This CDR3 is built from 12 residues. Germline CDR1 is SGHAT and CDR2 is FQNNGV. The DNA of the CDR3 is TGTGCCAGCAGCTTAAGCAACACTGAAGCTTTCTTT. This translates into CASSLSNTEAFF.

The V gene is TRBV7-3, the J gene TRBJ2-3; TRBD2 matches 7 bases. The trim removed 3 bases at V and 5 bases at J, leaving 5 bases unmatched. Germline V gene data show CDR1 as SGHTA and CDR2 as FQGTGA. The CDR3 totals 14 residues. The CDR3 reads CASSLTSSRDTQYF. The CDR3 DNA reads TGTGCCAGCAGCTTGACTAGCTCCAGAGATACGCAGTATTTT.

The gene calls are TRBV4-3 and TRBJ2-1, with D tentatively TRBD1 (6 bases). The CDR3 totals 15 residues. Deletions cut 3 bases from V and 7 bases from J, with 16 bases between. Germline V gene sequence: CDR1 LGHNA, CDR2 YSLEER. Written as DNA, the CDR3 is TGCGCCAGCAGCCAGGGTAGGGACATCAGGAATGAGCAGTTCTTC. Amino acids: CASSQGRDIRNEQFF.

The J gene is TRBJ2-7, the V gene TRBV7-6; D remains ambiguous. Germline loops: CDR1 SGHVS, CDR2 FNYEAQ. The germline V and J ends were trimmed by 1 base and 1 base, with 11 bases remaining between them. The CDR3 totals 15 residues. The CDR3 loop reads CASSLEVAPSYEQYF. Here the CDR3 DNA reads TGTGCCAGCAGCTTAGAAGTGGCACCATCCTACGAGCAGTACTTC. Full variable domain (outside the CDR3, taken from reference TRBV7-6 and TRBJ2-7): GAGVSQSPRYKVTKRGQDVALRCDPISGHVSLYWYRQALGQGPEFLTYFNYEAQQDKSGLPNDRFSAERPEGSISTLTIQRTEQRDSAMYRCASSLEVAPSYEQYFGPGTRLTVT.

The chain has TRBV5-6 and TRBJ1-1; D might be TRBD1 (6 bases). V was clipped by 1 base and J by 4 bases, with 14 bases between them. CDR3 length: 15 amino acids. Germline V gene lookup returns CDR1 SGHDT and CDR2 YYEEEE. As DNA, the CDR3 is TGTGCCAGCAGCTTGTCAGGGGCGCTGGGCACTGAAGCTTTCTTT. Its protein product is CASSLSGALGTEAFF.

This chain joins TRBV5-6 and TRBJ2-3, with D possibly being TRBD1 (5 bases). The V gene's germline CDR1 is SGHDT and CDR2 YYEEEE. V was clipped by 4 bases and J by 2 bases, with 17 bases between them. The CDR3 has 16 residues. The CDR3 reads CASSIGVRVFTDTQYF. The CDR3 DNA follows: TGTGCCAGCAGCATAGGGGTTAGGGTCTTCACAGATACGCAGTATTTT.

V gene TRBV10-1 combines with J gene TRBJ2-5; TRBD2 is a possible D gene (5 bases). V was pared by 7 bases and J by 5 bases, with 20 bases between. Germline CDR1 and CDR2: WNHNN and SYGVQD (reference sequence). The CDR3 sequence is 15 residues long. The CDR3 spells CASTARRLAWETQYF. CDR3 in DNA: TGCGCCAGCACCGCGCGGAGGCTAGCTTGGGAGACCCAGTACTTC.

The V gene is TRBV9, the J gene TRBJ2-1, with D possibly being TRBD2 (5 bases). The CDR3 has 15 residues. CDR1 is SGDLS, CDR2 YYNGEE, per germline. V lost 2 bases to trimming and J lost 4 bases, with 13 bases between them. The CDR3 protein is CASSVRATKYNEQFF. CDR3 nucleotide sequence: TGTGCCAGCAGCGTGAGGGCAACGAAGTACAATGAGCAGTTCTTC.

V is TRBV6-2 or TRBV6-3 and J is TRBJ1-5, with TRBD1 as a possible D gene (6 bases). V lost 5 bases and J lost 2, with 13 bases in between. Germline loops: CDR1 MNHEY, CDR2 SVGEGT. This CDR3 spans 15 amino acids. Here the CDR3 DNA reads TGTGCCAGCAGTAACCGGGACACCGGCAATCAGCCCCAGCATTTT. Encoded protein: CASSNRDTGNQPQHF.